This TCR beta chain is from a study of tumor-infiltrating lymphocytes in primary liver carcinoma. Germline CDR1 SNHLY, CDR2 FYNNEI. There are 14 residues in the CDR3. Synthesis of TCR beta cDNA was carried out from around 540 ng total RNA with a constant-region primer. Three nested multiplex PCR rounds, a slightly modified ARM-PCR method, built the TCR beta libraries. Amplification in the first two PCR rounds was performed using TRBV1-TRBV30 forward primers and a C-beta reverse primer for 10 cycles each. TCRdb independently ran MiXCR on the multiplex PCR reads; one entry per CDR3 protein. This table holds about 75,000 distinct CDR3 sequences, about 75% found once. Points on this clonotype: The antigen remains unidentified. At one end, the junction sequence differs from germline, possibly due to a read error.

Regarding the study as a whole: Pairs comparing tumor with adjacent tissue or blood overlapped less than pairs drawn from tumor regions. A significantly higher top-250-clone fraction was recorded for tumors than for blood (p = 0.039).

The source material, about 19-30 mg of unsorted bulk tissue, was used to co-extract RNA and DNA. Treatment of the patients' primary liver carcinoma consisted of surgical resection. The chain is built from TRBV2 and TRBJ1-5, with D unresolved. The sequenced sample consisted of tumor-adjacent normal liver tissue. This receptor was obtained from a middle-aged man with primary liver carcinoma and hepatitis B virus infection. The CDR3 here is CASSAGYNNQPQHF. In DNA, the CDR3 is TGTGCCAGCAGTGCAGGATATAACAATCAACCCCAGCATTTT.